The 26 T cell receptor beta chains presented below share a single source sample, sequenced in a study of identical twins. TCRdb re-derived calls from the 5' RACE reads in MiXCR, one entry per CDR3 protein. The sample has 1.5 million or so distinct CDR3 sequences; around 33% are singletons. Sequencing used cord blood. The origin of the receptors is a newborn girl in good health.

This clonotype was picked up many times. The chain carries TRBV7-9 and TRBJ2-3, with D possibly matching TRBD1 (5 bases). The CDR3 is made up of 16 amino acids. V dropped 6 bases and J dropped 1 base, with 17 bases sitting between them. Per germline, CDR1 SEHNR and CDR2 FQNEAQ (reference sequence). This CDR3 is CASRPSKGNGTDTQYF. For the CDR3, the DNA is TGTGCCAGCAGACCATCCAAGGGGAACGGCACAGATACGCAGTATTTT.

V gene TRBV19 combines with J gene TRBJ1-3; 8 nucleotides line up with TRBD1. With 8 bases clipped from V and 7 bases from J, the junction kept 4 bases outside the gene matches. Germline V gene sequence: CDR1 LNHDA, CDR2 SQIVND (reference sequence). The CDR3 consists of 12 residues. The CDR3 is CASGRDRNTIYF. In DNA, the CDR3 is TGTGCCAGTGGCCGGGACAGGAACACCATATATTTT.

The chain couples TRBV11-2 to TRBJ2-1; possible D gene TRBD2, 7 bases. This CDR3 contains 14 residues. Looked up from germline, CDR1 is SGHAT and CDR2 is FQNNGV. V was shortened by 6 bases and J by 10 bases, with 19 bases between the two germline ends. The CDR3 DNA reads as TGTGCCAGCAGAGGGGGGACTACAAACTACGAGCAGTTCTTC. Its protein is CASRGGTTNYEQFF.

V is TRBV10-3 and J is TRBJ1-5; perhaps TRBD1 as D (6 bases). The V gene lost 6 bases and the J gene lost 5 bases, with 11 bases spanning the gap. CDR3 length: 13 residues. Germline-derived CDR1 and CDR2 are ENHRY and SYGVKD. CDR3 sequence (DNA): TGTGCCATCAGGACAGGCCGTGATCAGCCCCAGCATTTT. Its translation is CAIRTGRDQPQHF.

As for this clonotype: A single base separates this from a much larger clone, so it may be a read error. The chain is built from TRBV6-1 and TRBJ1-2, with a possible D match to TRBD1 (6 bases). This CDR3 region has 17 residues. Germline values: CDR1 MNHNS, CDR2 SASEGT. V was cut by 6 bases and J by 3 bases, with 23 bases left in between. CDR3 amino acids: CASSRNRVQGSYYGYTF. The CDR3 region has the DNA TGTGCCAGCAGCCGCAATCGGGTACAGGGTTCCTACTATGGCTACACCTTC.

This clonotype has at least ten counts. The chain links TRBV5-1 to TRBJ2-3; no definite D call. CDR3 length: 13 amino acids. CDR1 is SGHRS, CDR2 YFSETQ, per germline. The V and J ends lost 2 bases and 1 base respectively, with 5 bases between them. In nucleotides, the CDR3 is TGCGCCAGCAGCTTACAGCGCACAGATACGCAGTATTTT. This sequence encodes CASSLQRTDTQYF.

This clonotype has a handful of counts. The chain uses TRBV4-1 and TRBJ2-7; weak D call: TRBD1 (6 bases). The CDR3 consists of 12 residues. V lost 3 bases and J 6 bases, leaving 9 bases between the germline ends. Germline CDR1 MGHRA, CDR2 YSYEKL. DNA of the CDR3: TGCGCCAGCAGCCACTTACAGGGCGAGCAGTACTTC. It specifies CASSHLQGEQYF.

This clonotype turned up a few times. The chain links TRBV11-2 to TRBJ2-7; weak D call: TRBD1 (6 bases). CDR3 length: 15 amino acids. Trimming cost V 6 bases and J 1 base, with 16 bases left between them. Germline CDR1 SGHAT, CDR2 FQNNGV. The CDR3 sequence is CASRNRDTLSYEQYF. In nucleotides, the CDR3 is TGTGCCAGCAGAAACCGGGACACCTTATCCTACGAGCAGTACTTC.

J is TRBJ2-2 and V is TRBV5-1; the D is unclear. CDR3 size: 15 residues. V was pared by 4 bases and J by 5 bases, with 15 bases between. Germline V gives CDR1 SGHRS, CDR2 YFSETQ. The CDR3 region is CASSPAAAPTGELFF. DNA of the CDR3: TGCGCCAGCAGCCCGGCCGCCGCCCCTACCGGGGAGCTGTTTTTT.

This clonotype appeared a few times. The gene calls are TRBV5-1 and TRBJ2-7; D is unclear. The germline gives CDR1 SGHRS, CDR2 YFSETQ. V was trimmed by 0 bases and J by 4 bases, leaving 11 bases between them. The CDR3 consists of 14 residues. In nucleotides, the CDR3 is TGCGCCAGCAGCTTGGACCTACAAGATTACGAGCAGTACTTC. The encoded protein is CASSLDLQDYEQYF.

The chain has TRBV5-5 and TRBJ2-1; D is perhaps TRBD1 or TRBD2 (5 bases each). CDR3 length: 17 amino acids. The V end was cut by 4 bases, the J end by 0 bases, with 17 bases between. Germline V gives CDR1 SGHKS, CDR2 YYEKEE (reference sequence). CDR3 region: CASSGRPGTSSYNEQFF. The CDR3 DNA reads TGTGCCAGCAGCGGCCGGCCCGGGACGAGCTCCTACAATGAGCAGTTCTTC.

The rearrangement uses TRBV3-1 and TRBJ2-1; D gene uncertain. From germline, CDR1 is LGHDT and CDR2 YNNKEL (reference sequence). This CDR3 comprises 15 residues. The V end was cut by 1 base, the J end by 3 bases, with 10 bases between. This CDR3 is CASSQVRYLYNEQFF. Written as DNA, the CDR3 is TGTGCCAGCAGCCAAGTCAGGTATCTCTACAATGAGCAGTTCTTC.

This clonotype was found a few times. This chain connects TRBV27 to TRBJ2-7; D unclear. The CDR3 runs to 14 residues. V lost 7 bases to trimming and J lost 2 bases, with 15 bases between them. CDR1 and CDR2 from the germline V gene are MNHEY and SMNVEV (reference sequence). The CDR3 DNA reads TGTGCCAGCAAGAACGTGTCAGACCCCTACGAGCAGTACTTC. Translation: CASKNVSDPYEQYF.

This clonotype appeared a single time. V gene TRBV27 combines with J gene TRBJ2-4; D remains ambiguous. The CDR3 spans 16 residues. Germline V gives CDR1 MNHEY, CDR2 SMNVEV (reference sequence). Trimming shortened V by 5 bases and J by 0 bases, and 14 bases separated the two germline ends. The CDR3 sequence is CASSNSLRLAKNIQYF. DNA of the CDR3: TGTGCCAGCAGTAACTCCCTACGACTAGCCAAAAACATTCAGTACTTC.

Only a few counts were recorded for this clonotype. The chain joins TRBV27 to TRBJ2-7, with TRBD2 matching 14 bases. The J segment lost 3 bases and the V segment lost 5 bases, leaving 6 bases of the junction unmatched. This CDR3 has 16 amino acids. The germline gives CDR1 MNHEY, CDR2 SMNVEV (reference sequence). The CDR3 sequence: CASSPGTSGSFYEQYF. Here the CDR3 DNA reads TGTGCCAGCAGTCCCGGGACTAGCGGGAGTTTCTACGAGCAGTACTTC.

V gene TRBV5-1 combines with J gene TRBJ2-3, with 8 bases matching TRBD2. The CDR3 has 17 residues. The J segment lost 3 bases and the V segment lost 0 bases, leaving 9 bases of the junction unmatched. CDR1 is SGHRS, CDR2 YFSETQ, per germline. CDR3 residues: CASSLARGGLETDTQYF. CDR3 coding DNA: TGCGCCAGCAGCTTGGCCCGGGGGGGCCTCGAGACAGATACGCAGTATTTT.

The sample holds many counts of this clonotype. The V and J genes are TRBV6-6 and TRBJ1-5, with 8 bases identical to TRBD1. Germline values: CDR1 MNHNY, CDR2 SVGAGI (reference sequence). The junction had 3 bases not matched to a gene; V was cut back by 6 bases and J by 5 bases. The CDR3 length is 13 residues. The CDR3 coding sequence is TGTGCCAGCAGCGCGACAGGGGATCAGCCCCAGCATTTT. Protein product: CASSATGDQPQHF.

As DNA, the CDR3 is TGTGCCATCAGTGAGATGACGGGAGGGAACACAGATACGCAGTATTTT. Protein sequence: CAISEMTGGNTDTQYF. The chain has TRBV10-3 and TRBJ2-3; 8 bases agree with TRBD2. CDR1 is ENHRY, CDR2 SYGVKD, per germline. The CDR3 consists of 16 residues. The V gene end was trimmed by 2 bases and the J gene end by 2 bases; junction bases not matched to a gene: 6.

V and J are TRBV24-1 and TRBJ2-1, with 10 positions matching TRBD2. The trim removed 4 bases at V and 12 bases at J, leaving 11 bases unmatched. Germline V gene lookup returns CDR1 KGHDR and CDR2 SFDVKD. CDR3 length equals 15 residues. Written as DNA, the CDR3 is TGTGCCACCAGTGAGTCCGGGACTAGCGACGATCGGCAGTTCTTC. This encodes CATSESGTSDDRQFF.

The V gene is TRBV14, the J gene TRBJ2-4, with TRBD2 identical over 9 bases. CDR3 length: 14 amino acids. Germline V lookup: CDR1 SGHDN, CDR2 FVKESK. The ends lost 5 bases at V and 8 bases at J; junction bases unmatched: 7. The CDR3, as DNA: TGTGCCAGCAGCAAAGGCGGGAGGGTAGACATTCAGTACTTC. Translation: CASSKGGRVDIQYF.

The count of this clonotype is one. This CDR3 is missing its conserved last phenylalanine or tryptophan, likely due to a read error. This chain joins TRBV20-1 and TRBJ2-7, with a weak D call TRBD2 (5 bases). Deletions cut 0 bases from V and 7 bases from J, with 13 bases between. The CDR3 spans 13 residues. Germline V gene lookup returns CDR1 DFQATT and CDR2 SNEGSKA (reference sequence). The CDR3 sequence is CSARDTLLGEQYY. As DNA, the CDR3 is TGCAGTGCTAGAGATACCCTACTAGGAGAGCAGTACTAC.

The CDR3 is CASSRLTGGNSYEQYF. The CDR3 nucleotides are TGTGCCAGCAGCAGACTAACGGGGGGCAACTCCTACGAGCAGTACTTC. The rearrangement uses TRBV3-1 and TRBJ2-7, with TRBD2 as a possible D gene (7 bases). The CDR3 runs 16 residues. Germline-derived CDR1 and CDR2 are LGHDT and YNNKEL (reference sequence). Trimming shortened V by 5 bases and J by 0 bases, and 17 bases separated the two germline ends.

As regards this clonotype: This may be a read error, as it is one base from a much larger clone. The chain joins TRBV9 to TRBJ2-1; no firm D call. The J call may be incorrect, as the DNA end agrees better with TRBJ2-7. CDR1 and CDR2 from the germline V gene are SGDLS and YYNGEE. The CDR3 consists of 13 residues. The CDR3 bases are TGTGCCAGCAGCGTAGACCGTTACAATGAGCAGTACTTC. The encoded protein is CASSVDRYNEQYF.

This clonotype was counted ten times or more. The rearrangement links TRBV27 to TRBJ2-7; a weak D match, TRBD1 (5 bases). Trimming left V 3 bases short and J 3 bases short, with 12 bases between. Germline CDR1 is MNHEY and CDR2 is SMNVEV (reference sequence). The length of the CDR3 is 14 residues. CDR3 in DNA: TGTGCCAGCAGTTTGTTCAGGGAAAGCTACGAGCAGTACTTC. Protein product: CASSLFRESYEQYF.

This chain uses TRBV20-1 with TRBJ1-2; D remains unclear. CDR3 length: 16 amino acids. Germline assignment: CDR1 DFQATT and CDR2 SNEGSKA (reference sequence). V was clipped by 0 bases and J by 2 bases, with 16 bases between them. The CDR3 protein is CSARDRGRSLNYGYTF. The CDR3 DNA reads TGCAGTGCTAGAGATCGAGGGAGGTCCCTAAACTATGGCTACACCTTC.

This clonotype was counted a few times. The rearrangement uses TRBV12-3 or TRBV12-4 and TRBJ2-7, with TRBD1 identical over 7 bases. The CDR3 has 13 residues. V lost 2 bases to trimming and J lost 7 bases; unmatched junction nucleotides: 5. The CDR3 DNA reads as TGTGCCAGCAGTTTAAATCGCAGGGGGGAGCAGTACTTC. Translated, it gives CASSLNRRGEQYF.